This T cell receptor beta chain was found in a study of beta chain features in type 1 diabetes (dated by TCRdb to about 2018). As for the study more broadly: Mean age, gender distribution, total cell number and subset yield were not different between patients and healthy donors. A total of around 110,000,000 sorted cells were examined across all samples, and RNA yield correlated strongly with the number of cells per subset. In the study, recently diagnosed type 1 diabetes patients and matched healthy donors were compared on the TCRB repertoires of their sorted circulating CD4+ T cell subsets. Whereas all 30 or so donors provided naive and central memory subsets, regulatory and stem cell-like memory subsets were isolated from just 8 patients and roughly 8 healthy donors. What the authors observed across the whole study: At VDJ recombination sites, patients with type 1 diabetes made fewer insertions and deleted more nucleotides, a pattern implying thymic rearrangement abnormalities. Naive, central memory and regulatory TCRB repertoires appeared to be more alike among patients than among healthy donors. Because the HLA sub-analyses included only small numbers of individuals, any influence of HLA type on TCRB rearrangement was left unresolved. A moderate but significant shortening of TCRB CDR3 length was observed in type 1 diabetes patients in all four CD4+ subsets. Shorter templates might have been favored by PCR, but patient and control samples were amplified and corrected together, so both groups would have been affected equally by any skew. Because cDNA was sequenced instead of genomic DNA, activated cells with high expression could be over-represented, although the groups did not differ in activation or CD3 levels.

Each donor gave one peripheral blood draw, averaging roughly 120 mL, which was collected into heparinised tubes. Naive, central memory, regulatory and stem cell-like memory CD4+ T cells were sorted on a BD FACSAria II using a panel including CD45RO, CCR7, CD25, CD127, CD95 and CD27. Every sorted population had a purity above 98%. Right away, PBMCs were isolated by Lymphoprep density gradient centrifugation and were stained directly, with no culture step. To minimize batch effects, samples were stained and sorted in pairs, one healthy donor with one patient per experiment. The CDR1 and CDR2 encoded by the germline V gene are SGHRS and YFSETQ. The CDR3 spans 13 residues, from the cysteine through the phenylalanine. Of all the DNA, just the CDR3 is kept, 39 bases in frame from base 1. Here V drops 4 bases and J drops 10 bases, and the junction holds 8 bases not matched to any gene. This clone has a handful of counts. The target of this receptor is not known. Base quality data are lacking; no much larger clone is found one base away.

The entire amount of isolated RNA was reverse transcribed using the High Capacity cDNA Reverse Transcription Kit, so the sequenced TCRB transcripts were expressed ones. Naive, central memory and regulatory T cell samples underwent deep immunoSEQ sequencing, averaging about 3.3 million total reads per sample. Sorted cells were lysed in RLT buffer, and RNA was extracted using DNase-treated RNeasy Micro or Mini kits according to cell number. Each cell subset was processed on its own to prevent cross-contamination, while patient and healthy donor samples were processed together. TCRB sequences were amplified from cDNA with the immunoSEQ multiplex PCR, producing 87-bp fragments spanning the CDR3 region. Sequencing of the amplicons was performed on the Illumina HiSeq platform. On the authors' methods: PCR bias was computationally corrected using synthetic template baselines, reads within Hamming distance 2 were collapsed, and singletons that could not be merged were discarded. By aligning reads against IMGT, V, D and J genes, CDR3 length, and insertions or deletions at six rearrangement sites were assigned. Clonotype counts were normalized to sorted cell number within each subset before computing true diversity and Gini coefficients with the tcR R package. The overlap coefficient, calculated on TCRB nucleotide sequences, was used to measure repertoire sharing. Not all clones reach the TCRdb copy of this immuneACCESS table, which keeps in-frame sequences only. Checked studies attribute under half of the gap to unresolved V genes and leave the rest unexplained. The DNA was the basis for D and trimming; V, J and clone size are from that table. The sample has 250,000 to 400,000 clones on record, roughly 15% of them singletons. The ten largest clones take up 6.7% of the sample.

The chain joins TRBV5-1 to TRBJ1-5; 7 junctional bases match TRBD1. This sequence was found in a man between 25 and 39 years old in good health. The sample taken for sequencing was central memory CD4+ T cells from blood. The CDR3 region: CASSQNTGEPQHF. Here is the DNA: TGCGCCAGCAGCCAGAATACAGGGGAACCCCAGCATTTT.